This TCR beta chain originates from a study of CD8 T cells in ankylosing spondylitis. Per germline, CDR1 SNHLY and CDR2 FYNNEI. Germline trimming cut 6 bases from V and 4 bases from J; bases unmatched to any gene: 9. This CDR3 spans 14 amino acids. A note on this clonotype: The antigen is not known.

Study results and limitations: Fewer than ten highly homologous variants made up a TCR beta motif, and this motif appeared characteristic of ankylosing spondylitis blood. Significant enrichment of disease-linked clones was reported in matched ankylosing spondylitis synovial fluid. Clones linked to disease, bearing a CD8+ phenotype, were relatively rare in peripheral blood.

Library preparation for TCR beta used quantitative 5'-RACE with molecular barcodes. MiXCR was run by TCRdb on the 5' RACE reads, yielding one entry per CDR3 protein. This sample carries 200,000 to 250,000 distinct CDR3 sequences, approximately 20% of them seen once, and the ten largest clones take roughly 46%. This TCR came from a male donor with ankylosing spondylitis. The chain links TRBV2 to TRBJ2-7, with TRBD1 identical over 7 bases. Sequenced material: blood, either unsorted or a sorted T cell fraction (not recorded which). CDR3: CASRIRDRPYEQYF. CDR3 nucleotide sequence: TGTGCCAGCAGGATCCGGGACAGACCTTACGAGCAGTACTTC.